This is a list of T cell receptor beta chains from one sample in a study of T cells expressing NK-cell markers. One entry per CDR3 protein, without DNA, is what TCRdb gives after re-calling the 5' RACE reads. This repertoire includes 400,000 to 500,000 distinct CDR3 sequences. The specimen was blood T cells: a sorted CD56 or NKG2C T cell subset, CD4+ or CD8+ T cells, or bulk PBMC T cells (not recorded which). Receptors were obtained from a woman aged 18 to 75 in good health. CDR3s include the opening cysteine and the closing phenylalanine or tryptophan.

V	J	CDR3
TRBV27	TRBJ2-7	CASSLKWTSSYEQYF
TRBV7-8	TRBJ2-4	CASSRDRGGIQYF
TRBV7-2	TRBJ2-5	CASSLSGTSGTETQYF
TRBV7-9	TRBJ2-2	CASSSTSLDTGELFF
TRBV6-1	TRBJ2-1	CASSRGPENEQFF
TRBV4-3	TRBJ1-3	CASSQDTHTGNTIYF
TRBV19	TRBJ2-1	CASTTSGSYNEQFF
TRBV20-1	TRBJ2-1	CSAREAALSYNEQFF
TRBV5-1	TRBJ2-2	CASSLDRVWTGELFF
TRBV18	TRBJ2-3	CASSPGTLPTDTQYF
TRBV15	TRBJ2-3	CATNDEAGGFTDTQYF
TRBV12-3/TRBV12-4	TRBJ2-7	CASSSGQASPYYEQYF
TRBV29-1	TRBJ2-7	CSVVYLASYEQYF
TRBV7-9	TRBJ2-6	CASSSSDAGANVLTF
TRBV5-6	TRBJ2-3	CASSLERGNTDTQYF
TRBV12-3/TRBV12-4	TRBJ2-4	CASSFLAAKNIQYF
TRBV5-1	TRBJ2-1	CASSLGLGGHEQFF
TRBV29-1	TRBJ1-5	CSVVDRGFGSNQPQHF
TRBV20-1	TRBJ2-5	CSARTYELEETQYF
TRBV12-3/TRBV12-4	TRBJ1-3	CASSSSAIRNTIYF
TRBV7-2	TRBJ1-3	CASSLNGLGNTIYF
TRBV7-9	TRBJ1-1	CASSLETGLAEAFF
TRBV3-1	TRBJ2-7	CASSHPGLAGVEQYF
TRBV20-1	TRBJ2-1	CSTPLTGGLREQFF
TRBV20-1	TRBJ2-5	CSVSDRQETQYF
TRBV20-1	TRBJ2-1	CSEEGPKNEQFF
TRBV5-1	TRBJ2-6	CASSSLRGSGANVLTF
TRBV7-2	TRBJ2-5	CASSKTWTQETQYF
TRBV10-3	TRBJ1-5	CAISEETMNLNKPQHF
TRBV28	TRBJ2-7	CASTNGWVPYEQYF
TRBV7-2	TRBJ1-1	CASSLGMGWEPFF
TRBV4-2	TRBJ2-7	CASSDPGRLYEQYF
TRBV12-3/TRBV12-4	TRBJ1-2	CASSQQGFYGYTF
TRBV30	TRBJ1-1	CAWSVYGTEAFF
TRBV7-2	TRBJ1-2	CASSSRDRIYYGYTF
TRBV3-1	TRBJ2-1	CASSQGGSGGYNEQFF
TRBV7-3	TRBJ2-1	CASSLNGGPNEQFF
TRBV20-1	TRBJ2-7	CSWTSGSPHEQYF
TRBV11-2	TRBJ1-5	CASSLAGRGQPQHF
TRBV5-4	TRBJ2-3	CASSLGLLGDTQYF
TRBV20-1	TRBJ2-1	CSAPGRLPYNEQFF
TRBV20-1	TRBJ1-4	CSARDQTGGLEKLFF
TRBV29-1	TRBJ2-1	CSSMWRGLEDEQFF
TRBV28	TRBJ2-3	CASSLGTSGLGDTQYF
TRBV29-1	TRBJ2-1	CSETSGSREQFF
TRBV4-2	TRBJ2-1	CASSQPDYEQFF
TRBV4-1	TRBJ1-6	CASSHRDRGADSPLHF
TRBV11-1	TRBJ2-7	CASSSGLGPASYEQYF